The T cell receptor (beta chain) described here comes from a study of T cell responses to AZD1222 COVID-19 vaccine. V lost 8 bases to trimming and J lost 7 bases, with 14 bases between them. This CDR3 comprises 13 residues. The V gene's germline CDR1 is SNHLY and CDR2 FYNNEI. The method was immunoSEQ multiplex PCR; TCRdb's version includes in-frame clones alone and lacks a portion of them. Among about 73,000 clones listed, 89% were seen once. Combined were second doses at about 4 or about 12 weeks. This clone was seen a handful of times. The clonotype was recovered from an adult who received the AZD1222 COVID-19 vaccine. Sequencing was performed on peripheral blood, taken 28 days after the second AZD1222 dose. The genes are TRBV2 and TRBJ2-2; no clear D. The DNA of the CDR3 is TGTGCCAGCTTGCTCCCCCCCAGCGGGGAGCTGTTTTTT. The encoded protein is CASLLPPSGELFF.